Presented here are 30 T cell receptor beta chains from one specimen sequenced in a study of T cell responses to AZD1222 COVID-19 vaccine. Using immunoSEQ multiplex PCR, the repertoire was profiled, and TCRdb retains in-frame clones only, with some absent. This table has some 170,000 clones, approximately 90% appearing once. Source: peripheral blood, taken on day 0 of MenACWY control vaccination. Every receptor here comes from an adult in good health.

The rearrangement uses TRBV2 and TRBJ2-5; unclear D gene. Looked up from germline, CDR1 is SNHLY and CDR2 is FYNNEI. The CDR3 covers 14 residues. The V and J ends lost 3 bases and 0 bases respectively, with 8 bases between them. The CDR3 DNA is TGTGCCAGCAGTGAGAGATTGTACCAAGAGACCCAGTACTTC. Its protein is CASSERLYQETQYF.

The genes are TRBV5-4 and TRBJ2-1; the D is unclear. The CDR3 is 13 amino acids. The germline gives CDR1 SGHNT, CDR2 YYREEE (reference sequence). The ends were cut back, 1 base at V and 6 bases at J, with 8 bases in the middle. The CDR3 spells CASSLYSVNEQFF. CDR3 nucleotides: TGTGCCAGCAGCTTGTATTCCGTCAATGAGCAGTTCTTC.

The V gene is TRBV7-2, the J gene TRBJ1-1, with unresolved D. The germline gives CDR1 SGHTA, CDR2 FQGNSA. The germline V and J ends were trimmed by 4 bases and 4 bases, with 10 bases remaining between them. The CDR3 covers 13 residues. The CDR3 protein is CASSSNWGTEAFF. CDR3 nucleotides: TGTGCCAGCAGCTCCAATTGGGGCACTGAAGCTTTCTTT. The whole variable domain, filled in from reference TRBV7-2 and TRBJ1-1, reads GAGVSQSPSNKVTEKGKDVELRCDPISGHTALYWYRQSLGQGLEFLIYFQGNSAPDKSGLPSDRFSAERTGGSVSTLTIQRTQQEDSAVYLCASSSNWGTEAFFGQGTRLTVV.

The chain uses TRBV7-3 and TRBJ2-1; D gene ambiguous. V lost 1 base, J lost 7 bases, and 11 bases lay in between. CDR1 and CDR2 (germline): SGHTA, FQGTGA. CDR3 length equals 14 residues. The CDR3, as DNA: TGTGCCAGCAGCTTAAATCTCGGTGGTAATGAGCAGTTCTTC. This codes for CASSLNLGGNEQFF.

J is TRBJ1-1 and V is TRBV7-3; D unresolved. Germline V lookup: CDR1 SGHTA, CDR2 FQGTGA. The CDR3 totals 13 residues. Trimming cost V 3 bases and J 5 bases, with 10 bases left between them. The CDR3 DNA reads TGTGCCAGCAGCTTCCTAAAGGGAACTGAAGCTTTCTTT. Amino acid sequence: CASSFLKGTEAFF. Together with reference TRBV7-3 and TRBJ1-1, the CDR3 gives the full variable domain: GAGVSQTPSNKVTEKGKYVELRCDPISGHTALYWYRQSLGQGPEFLIYFQGTGAADDSGLPNDRFFAVRPEGSVSTLKIQRTERGDSAVYLCASSFLKGTEAFFGQGTRLTVV.

A few counts support this clone. This chain joins TRBV5-6 and TRBJ1-1; weak D call: TRBD1 (6 bases). The CDR3 runs 13 residues. The germline CDR1 and CDR2 sequences are SGHDT and YYEEEE. V lost 2 bases, J lost 6 bases, and 11 bases lay in between. The CDR3: CASSLVRGAEAFF. The CDR3 DNA follows: TGTGCCAGCAGCTTAGTCAGGGGCGCTGAAGCTTTCTTT.

The chain uses TRBV6-6 and TRBJ2-7; 8 bases match TRBD1. Trimming at V came to 5 bases and at J to 5 bases, leaving 8 bases not matched to a gene. This CDR3 has 14 residues. Germline V gives CDR1 MNHNY, CDR2 SVGAGI (reference sequence). The CDR3 loop is CASSLWTGMNEQYF. The CDR3 DNA sequence: TGTGCCAGCAGTCTCTGGACAGGGATGAACGAGCAGTACTTC.

The chain couples TRBV10-3 to TRBJ2-1; tentatively, D is TRBD2 (5 bases). Deletions cut 4 bases from V and 0 bases from J, with 10 bases between. Per the germline V gene, CDR1 is ENHRY and CDR2 is SYGVKD. CDR3 length equals 15 residues. The CDR3 region is CAISGTSGSYNEQFF. The CDR3 nucleotides read TGTGCCATCAGTGGAACCAGCGGCTCCTACAATGAGCAGTTCTTC.

This chain connects TRBV6-6 to TRBJ1-5; weak D call: TRBD1 (6 bases). Germline CDR1 and CDR2: MNHNY and SVGAGI (reference sequence). The V gene lost 8 bases and the J gene lost 7 bases, with 18 bases spanning the gap. This CDR3 comprises 14 residues. The CDR3 DNA follows: TGTGCCAGCGACGTGGGGGGGCGGGACCAGCCCCAGCATTTT. It codes for CASDVGGRDQPQHF.

Only one count was recorded for this clone. Other DNA variants within this sample encode the same CDR3. The J gene is TRBJ1-1, the V gene TRBV11-3, with D unclear. From germline, CDR1 is SGHNT and CDR2 YENEEA. The germline V and J ends were trimmed by 0 bases and 1 base, with 9 bases remaining between them. The CDR3 consists of 15 residues. The DNA of the CDR3 is TGTGCCAGCAGCTTAGATAGGGCCGGGAACACTGAAGCTTTCTTT. Its protein product is CASSLDRAGNTEAFF. The variable domain in full, with the rest retrieved from reference TRBV11-3 and TRBJ1-1, is EAGVVQSPRYKIIEKKQPVAFWCNPISGHNTLYWYLQNLGQGPELLIRYENEEAVDDSQLPKDRFSAERLKGVDSTLKIQPAELGDSAVYLCASSLDRAGNTEAFFGQGTRLTVV.

The V call is TRBV19, the J call TRBJ1-5; D gene uncertain. V gave up 5 bases and J gave up 6 bases, with 11 bases separating them. The CDR3 loop spans 13 amino acids. Looked up from germline, CDR1 is LNHDA and CDR2 is SQIVND (reference sequence). The CDR3 sequence is CASSVIGGQPQHF. The DNA of the CDR3 is TGTGCCAGTAGTGTAATTGGAGGTCAGCCCCAGCATTTT. The full variable domain, its missing parts supplied by reference TRBV19 and TRBJ1-5, is DGGITQSPKYLFRKEGQNVTLSCEQNLNHDAMYWYRQDPGQGLRLIYYSQIVNDFQKGDIAEGYSVSREKKESFPLTVTSAQKNPTAFYLCASSVIGGQPQHFGDGTRLSIL.

V gene TRBV10-3 combines with J gene TRBJ2-3; the match to TRBD2 covers 15 bases. The CDR3 length is 16 residues. J lost 4 bases, V lost 7 bases, and 6 bases had no gene match. Germline V gene sequence: CDR1 ENHRY, CDR2 SYGVKD. DNA for the CDR3: TGTGCCATCACCCCGGGACTAGCGGGAGGATCAGATACGCAGTATTTT. Encoded protein: CAITPGLAGGSDTQYF.

This chain uses TRBV4-3 with TRBJ2-7, with D possibly TRBD2 on 5 matching bases. This CDR3 spans 15 amino acids. CDR1 is LGHNA, CDR2 YSLEER, per germline. The germline V and J ends were trimmed by 0 bases and 13 bases, with 22 bases remaining between them. DNA of the CDR3: TGCGCCAGCAGCCAAGATTTTCGGGGTAGCAAAGGAGAATACTTC. Amino acid sequence: CASSQDFRGSKGEYF.

In DNA, the CDR3 is TGTGCCATCAGTGGAGTGAGCGGCGGCTACGAGCAGTACTTC. It yields the protein CAISGVSGGYEQYF. The genes are TRBV10-3 and TRBJ2-7; maybe TRBD2 (5 bases). The germline V and J ends were trimmed by 4 bases and 3 bases, with 13 bases remaining between them. The CDR3 loop spans 14 amino acids. In germline, CDR1 is ENHRY, CDR2 SYGVKD.

This chain joins TRBV24-1 and TRBJ2-2; 13 positions match TRBD2. The CDR3 loop spans 18 amino acids. Germline CDR1 KGHDR, CDR2 SFDVKD. V shed 10 bases and J 4 bases; nucleotides not matched to a gene: 14. The CDR3 region is CATGARTSGSGGTGELFF. The CDR3 coding sequence is TGTGCCACTGGGGCCAGGACTAGCGGGAGCGGGGGCACCGGGGAGCTGTTTTTT.

The chain links TRBV5-1 to TRBJ2-1; 15 positions agree with TRBD2. After removal of 4 bases from V and 6 bases from J, the junction contained 8 bases not matched to a gene. Germline V gives CDR1 SGHRS, CDR2 YFSETQ. The CDR3 runs 17 residues. The CDR3 region is CASSPPGGLAGGNEQFF. The CDR3 nucleotides are TGCGCCAGCAGCCCCCCTGGGGGACTAGCGGGAGGCAATGAGCAGTTCTTC.

CDR3 nucleotides: TGTGCCAGCAGTCCCCCGAGGGACAGACAAGCTTTCTTT. Translation: CASSPPRDRQAFF. The chain is built from TRBV6-6 and TRBJ1-1; 7 bases fit TRBD1. The CDR3 totals 13 residues. Trimming removed 5 bases from V and 9 bases from J; junction bases left unmatched: 9. Germline CDR1 is MNHNY and CDR2 is SVGAGI (reference sequence).

Concerning this clone: This sample also contains other DNA sequences that code for the same CDR3. V gene TRBV7-2 combines with J gene TRBJ2-7, with D unresolved. This CDR3 has 12 amino acids. Germline CDR1 and CDR2: SGHTA and FQGNSA. Deletions cut 5 bases from V and 0 bases from J, with 5 bases between. The CDR3 DNA follows: TGTGCCAGCAGCCTGAGCTCCTACGAGCAGTACTTC. Amino acids: CASSLSSYEQYF.

This clone appeared once. The J gene is TRBJ1-2, the V gene TRBV19, with 7 bases lining up with TRBD1. V lost 6 bases to trimming and J lost 0 bases; unmatched junction nucleotides: 16. The length of the CDR3 is 18 residues. The germline V gene has CDR1 LNHDA and CDR2 SQIVND (reference sequence). The CDR3 sequence: CASRGARTGDMSNYGYTF. In DNA, the CDR3 is TGTGCCAGTAGGGGGGCGAGGACAGGAGACATGTCTAACTATGGCTACACCTTC.

V is TRBV5-5 and J is TRBJ2-3; 9 bases are a match to TRBD2. With V trimmed by 0 bases and J by 4 bases, 6 bases remained unmatched. CDR3 length equals 16 residues. Looked up from germline, CDR1 is SGHKS and CDR2 is YYEKEE (reference sequence). CDR3 bases: TGTGCCAGCAGCTTGGTGGCGGGAGGGACATCAGATACGCAGTATTTT. Its translation: CASSLVAGGTSDTQYF.

J is TRBJ1-6 and V is TRBV6-6; the match to TRBD1 covers 7 bases. This CDR3 spans 17 amino acids. Trimming cost V 6 bases and J 10 bases; bases outside gene matches: 18. From germline, CDR1 is MNHNY and CDR2 SVGAGI (reference sequence). The DNA of the CDR3 is TGTGCCAGCAGCCGAAAACTATCGACAGGGCAAGACTCACCCCTCCACTTT. Translating gives CASSRKLSTGQDSPLHF.

The chain joins TRBV2 to TRBJ1-2; D unresolved. The CDR3 has 12 amino acids. Germline CDR1 SNHLY, CDR2 FYNNEI. V lost 7 bases and J 4 bases, leaving 10 bases between the germline ends. The DNA for the CDR3 is TGTGCCAGCATGGTCAGGACCTATGGCTACACCTTC. Translated: CASMVRTYGYTF.

This clone is labeled medium-sized. The chain links TRBV19 to TRBJ2-3; D is perhaps TRBD1 or TRBD2 (5 bases each). Germline CDR1 LNHDA, CDR2 SQIVND (reference sequence). Deletions cut 5 bases from V and 2 bases from J, with 8 bases between. The CDR3 has 13 residues. The CDR3 DNA sequence: TGTGCCAGTAGTGGGACCACCACAGATACGCAGTATTTT. The encoded protein is CASSGTTTDTQYF.

V gene TRBV7-2 combines with J gene TRBJ1-4; D ambiguous. The CDR3 runs 16 residues. Germline V gene data show CDR1 as SGHTA and CDR2 as FQGNSA. The germline V and J ends were trimmed by 2 bases and 2 bases, with 12 bases remaining between them. The CDR3 region has the DNA TGTGCCAGCAGCTTACTGGGGATGGGGACTAATGAAAAACTGTTTTTT. This translates into CASSLLGMGTNEKLFF.

In its sample, this clone was seen once. The chain couples TRBV28 to TRBJ1-2; D is uncertain. Trimming removed 5 bases at V and 4 bases at J, with 14 bases between. CDR3 size: 14 residues. Germline V CDR1 and CDR2: MDHEN, SYDVKM. CDR3 nucleotides: TGTGCCAGCAGTCCCCCGATAGGGCCCTATGGCTACACCTTC. Translated, it gives CASSPPIGPYGYTF.

CDR3 DNA: TGTGCCAGCAGACCTCGGACAGGGCCCATGAACACTGAAGCTTTCTTT. Amino acids: CASRPRTGPMNTEAFF. V and J are TRBV5-8 and TRBJ1-1, with TRBD1 identical over 8 bases. The CDR3 is 16 amino acids. CDR1 is SGHTS, CDR2 YDEGEE, per germline. J lost 0 bases, V lost 5 bases, and 9 bases had no gene match.

The chain has TRBV12-3 or TRBV12-4 and TRBJ1-1; TRBD1 is a possible D gene (5 bases). The CDR3 extends over 13 amino acids. Trimming removed 8 bases at V and 3 bases at J, with 13 bases between. The CDR3 nucleotides read TGTGCCAGCTCTGGGGACGGATACACTGAAGCTTTCTTT. Protein: CASSGDGYTEAFF.

The chain is built from TRBV20-1 and TRBJ2-3; D not resolved. V was clipped by 3 bases and J by 4 bases, with 14 bases between them. Germline CDR1 is DFQATT and CDR2 is SNEGSKA (reference sequence). The CDR3 totals 14 residues. The CDR3 loop reads CSASTSAGPDTQYF. CDR3 sequence (DNA): TGCAGTGCTAGTACCAGCGCCGGCCCAGATACGCAGTATTTT.

As DNA, the CDR3 is TGTGCCAGCAGCCGGACTGGGGGGAACACAGATACGCAGTATTTT. Amino acid sequence: CASSRTGGNTDTQYF. V is TRBV5-6 and J is TRBJ2-3, with D perhaps TRBD2 (6 bases). Per germline, CDR1 SGHDT and CDR2 YYEEEE. The V gene lost 4 bases and the J gene lost 2 bases, with 14 bases spanning the gap. The CDR3 is made up of 15 amino acids.

The genes are TRBV2 and TRBJ1-6; D perhaps matches TRBD1 (5 bases). Germline CDR1 reads SNHLY; CDR2 reads FYNNEI. Trimming took 4 bases from V and 6 from J, leaving 7 bases between them. There are 13 residues in the CDR3. Here the CDR3 DNA reads TGTGCCAGCAGTGGAGACAGTAATTCACCCCTCCACTTT. It codes for CASSGDSNSPLHF.